A selection of T cell receptor beta chains follows, all from one sample in a study of T cells in Graves' hyperthyroidism and ophthalmopathy. One entry per CDR3 protein results from TCRdb running MiXCR on the multiplex PCR reads. Found here are about 350,000 distinct CDR3 sequences, approximately 18% of them singletons; the top ten hold about a sixth. Sequencing input: blood. The source of these receptors is a woman aged 40 to 49 with Graves' ophthalmopathy. CDR3s include the opening cysteine and the closing phenylalanine or tryptophan. D genes are given only for firm matches. Only some rows state a clone size, as once, few, many or a class for expanded clones.

D	V	size	J	CDR3	DNA
NA	TRBV11-2	many	TRBJ2-7	CASHSGTSSYEQYF	TGTGCCAGTCACTCCGGGACTTCCTCATACGAGCAGTACTTC
NA	TRBV6-5	many	TRBJ1-1	CASSSWQGGPEAFF	TGTGCCAGCAGTTCCTGGCAGGGAGGGCCTGAAGCTTTCTTT
TRBD1	TRBV6-1	many	TRBJ1-2	CASSETGGYGYTF	TGTGCCAGCAGTGAAACAGGGGGCTATGGCTACACCTTC
NA	TRBV28	many	TRBJ1-5	CASSFLGVNQPQHF	TGTGCCAGCAGTTTCTTGGGGGTCAATCAGCCCCAGCATTTT
NA	TRBV20-1	many	TRBJ2-7	CSAPLGYEQYF	TGCAGTGCCCCCCTGGGCTACGAGCAGTACTTC
NA	TRBV12-3/TRBV12-4	NA	TRBJ2-7	CASSFMGFSYEQSF	TGTGCCAGCAGTTTTATGGGGTTCTCCTACGAGCAGTCCTTC
TRBD1	TRBV6-2/TRBV6-3	once	TRBJ1-5	CASSTGQGAFQPQHF	TGTGCCAGCAGTACCGGACAGGGGGCTTTTCAGCCCCAGCATTTT
NA	TRBV2	many	TRBJ1-2	CASSGDTGLLGYTF	TGTGCCAGCAGCGGCGACACAGGGTTACTTGGCTACACCTTC
NA	TRBV2	many	TRBJ2-5	CASSGVGQETQYF	TGTGCCAGCAGTGGAGTCGGCCAAGAGACCCAGTACTTC
NA	TRBV12-3/TRBV12-4	many	TRBJ2-7	CASSLVVGTGEQYF	TGTGCCAGCAGTTTAGTAGTAGGGACGGGGGAGCAGTACTTC
TRBD1	TRBV19	many	TRBJ2-7	CASRPGQASYEQYF	TGTGCCAGTAGGCCGGGACAGGCCTCCTACGAGCAGTACTTC
NA	TRBV12-3/TRBV12-4	few	TRBJ2-5	CASSLVGQETQYF	TGTGCCAGCAGTTTGGTAGGACAAGAGACCCAGTACTTC
NA	TRBV28	NA	TRBJ2-5	CASSSVSILETQYF	TGTGCCAGCAGTTCCGTATCGATTTTGGAGACCCAGTACTTC
TRBD1	TRBV4-1	many	TRBJ2-7	CASSAESGTAYSYEQYF	TGCGCCAGCAGCGCCGAATCCGGGACAGCGTACTCCTACGAGCAGTACTTC
NA	TRBV6-2/TRBV6-3	many	TRBJ2-4	CASRPLALAKNIQYF	TGTGCCAGCAGGCCCCTAGCTCTAGCCAAAAACATTCAGTACTTC
TRBD1	TRBV10-2	NA	TRBJ2-2	CASSGTGSTGELFF	TGCGCCAGCAGTGGGACAGGGAGCACCGGGGAGCTGTTTTTT
NA	TRBV4-1	few	TRBJ1-1	CASSPSVLNTEAFF	TGCGCCAGCAGCCCATCGGTACTAAACACTGAAGCTTTCTTT
TRBD1	TRBV6-1	NA	TRBJ1-2	CAGKRANDLSGGYGYTF	TGTGCCGGCAAGAGGGCCAACGATCTCTCAGGGGGCTATGGCTACACCTTC
NA	TRBV5-1	few	TRBJ2-7	CASSLDSGDGPYGQYF	TGCGCCAGCAGCTTGGATTCGGGTGACGGACCCTACGGGCAGTACTTC
NA	TRBV28	many	TRBJ1-2	CASSYWLRGQGYTF	TGTGCCAGCAGTTACTGGTTGCGAGGGCAAGGCTACACCTTC
TRBD2	TRBV6-1	NA	TRBJ2-7	CASRGAGNPSYEQYF	TGTGCCAGCAGGGGAGCGGGAAACCCCTCCTACGAGCAGTACTTC
NA	TRBV7-2	many	TRBJ2-2	CASRLGGRNTGELFF	TGTGCCAGCAGATTGGGGGGCCGCAACACCGGGGAGCTGTTTTTT
TRBD2	TRBV6-5	many	TRBJ2-7	CASSYWPSGREIYEQYF	TGTGCCAGCAGTTATTGGCCTAGCGGGAGGGAGATCTACGAGCAGTACTTC
NA	TRBV5-1	many	TRBJ1-6	CASSPGHNNSPLHF	TGCGCCAGCAGCCCGGGACACAATAATTCACCCCTCCACTTT
NA	TRBV4-1	few	TRBJ2-5	CASSQDTETQYF	TGCGCCAGCAGCCAAGATACGGAGACCCAGTACTTC
NA	TRBV7-2	many	TRBJ2-7	CASMGNEQYF	TGTGCCAGCATGGGAAACGAGCAGTACTTC
NA	TRBV7-8	few	TRBJ1-6	CASSLMQGGHSPLHF	TGTGCCAGCAGCTTAATGCAGGGCGGGCATTCACCCCTCCACTTT
NA	TRBV6-5	many	TRBJ2-7	CASSYQGSGNYEQYF	TGTGCCAGCAGTTACCAGGGTTCGGGGAACTACGAGCAGTACTTC